This is a list of T cell receptor beta chains from one sample in a study of early T cells in non-severe SARS-CoV-2 infection. Using its own MiXCR run on the 5' RACE reads, TCRdb lists one record per CDR3 protein. The repertoire holds about 56,000 distinct CDR3 sequences, more than 12% seen once, with 4.1% in the top ten. The sequencing here drew on whole blood, taken at baseline. These receptors were collected from an adult who was a healthcare worker with PCR-confirmed SARS-CoV-2 infection or an uninfected control (not recorded which). The CDR3 runs from the conserved cysteine through the conserved F or W. Each record gives: D gene, J gene, clone size, V gene, CDR3 protein, CDR3 DNA. A D gene is named only where the DNA matches it firmly. Clone size is shown for a subset of rows, as once, few, many or a class of expanded clone.

>.|TRBJ2-5|.|TRBV7-9
CASSPELSLTQYF
TGTGCCAGCAGCCCGGAACTGTCCTTGACCCAGTACTTC
>TRBD2|TRBJ2-7|many|TRBV7-9
CASVSGGSAYEQYF
TGTGCCAGCGTCTCGGGAGGTAGTGCCTACGAGCAGTACTTC
>.|TRBJ1-1|few|TRBV20-1
CSARVLGMNTEAFF
TGCAGTGCTAGAGTGCTGGGAATGAACACTGAAGCTTTCTTT
>TRBD1|TRBJ2-3|.|TRBV12-3/TRBV12-4
CASSSSRGRDTQYF
TGTGCCAGCAGTTCATCCAGGGGGCGAGATACGCAGTATTTT
>TRBD1|TRBJ2-7|.|TRBV28
CASSSQKTGVYEQYF
TGTGCCAGCAGTTCCCAGAAGACAGGGGTCTACGAGCAGTACTTC
>.|TRBJ2-5|few|TRBV29-1
CSVESTILYQETQYF
TGCAGCGTTGAAAGTACCATCTTGTACCAAGAGACCCAGTACTTC
>.|TRBJ2-3|many|TRBV2
CASSERSVADTQYF
TGTGCCAGCAGTGAACGGTCGGTCGCAGATACGCAGTATTTT
>.|TRBJ1-5|.|TRBV6-6
CASSGIDQPQHF
TGTGCCAGCTCGGGGATCGATCAGCCCCAGCATTTT
>.|TRBJ1-2|.|TRBV24-1
CATPLMPGRDLYYGYTF
TGTGCCACCCCCCTAATGCCCGGACGGGATCTTTACTATGGCTACACCTTC
>TRBD1|TRBJ2-3|many|TRBV20-1
CSAHSGQAGTDTQYF
TGCAGTGCTCACTCTGGACAGGCGGGCACAGATACGCAGTATTTT
>TRBD2|TRBJ2-7|many|TRBV4-1
CASSQVKSGGLSEQYF
TGCGCCAGCAGCCAAGTAAAATCGGGGGGGCTGTCCGAGCAGTACTTC
>TRBD1|TRBJ2-3|many|TRBV7-6
CASSEIPGQGLTDTQYF
TGTGCCAGCAGCGAAATACCGGGACAGGGACTCACAGATACGCAGTATTTT
>TRBD2|TRBJ2-1|.|TRBV6-6
CASSYGAGEWSGNEQFF
TGTGCCAGCAGTTATGGGGCGGGAGAATGGTCTGGCAATGAGCAGTTCTTC
>TRBD2|TRBJ2-1|few|TRBV12-3/TRBV12-4
CASSWTSGTDNEQFF
TGTGCCAGCAGTTGGACTAGCGGGACCGACAATGAGCAGTTCTTC
>TRBD2|TRBJ2-7|.|TRBV4-2
CASSQGLAGDTYEQYF
TGTGCCAGCAGCCAAGGCCTAGCGGGGGACACCTACGAGCAGTACTTC
>TRBD2|TRBJ2-2|few|TRBV20-1
CSARDAGRDTGELFF
TGCAGTGCTAGAGATGCGGGGAGGGACACCGGGGAGCTGTTTTTT
>.|TRBJ2-1|.|TRBV6-2/TRBV6-3
CASSYGTEQFF
TGTGCCAGCAGTTATGGGACAGAGCAGTTCTTC
>TRBD1|TRBJ1-1|.|TRBV5-1
CASSLTGGAFEAFF
TGCGCCAGCAGCTTAACAGGGGGCGCTTTCGAAGCTTTCTTT
>TRBD1|TRBJ2-7|.|TRBV11-2
CASSLGPRQGGTGQYF
TGTGCCAGCAGCTTAGGACCTCGACAGGGGGGAACCGGGCAGTACTTC
>TRBD1|TRBJ1-2|many|TRBV9
CASSVAGQGGYGYTF
TGTGCCAGCAGCGTAGCGGGACAGGGCGGCTATGGCTACACCTTC
>.|TRBJ2-2|few|TRBV11-2
CASRGIRDTGELFF
TGTGCCAGCAGGGGGATCAGGGACACCGGGGAGCTGTTTTTT
>.|TRBJ1-6|few|TRBV12-3/TRBV12-4
CASSLGVARGGFHSPLHF
TGTGCCAGCAGTTTAGGAGTAGCCAGGGGCGGATTTCATTCACCCCTCCACTTT
>TRBD2|TRBJ2-7|many|TRBV3-1
CASSRGLASYEQYF
TGTGCCAGCAGCCGGGGACTAGCTTCCTACGAGCAGTACTTC
>.|TRBJ2-7|few|TRBV3-1
CASSQAPSETYEQYF
TGTGCCAGCAGCCAAGCCCCTAGCGAGACCTACGAGCAGTACTTC
>.|TRBJ2-3|few|TRBV7-2
CASSLAASGTDTQYF
TGTGCCAGCAGCTTAGCGGCTAGCGGCACAGATACGCAGTATTTT
>.|TRBJ1-1|.|TRBV7-6
CASSLPRVGSNTEAFF
TGTGCCAGCAGCTTACCCAGGGTGGGGAGCAACACTGAAGCTTTCTTT
>.|TRBJ2-1|.|TRBV7-9
CASSRDLAPNEQFF
TGTGCCAGCAGCCGTGATCTAGCGCCAAATGAGCAGTTCTTC
>TRBD1|TRBJ1-6|.|TRBV5-5
CASSFGTGVNSPLHF
TGTGCCAGCAGCTTCGGGACAGGGGTTAATTCACCCCTCCACTTT
>.|TRBJ1-2|.|TRBV12-3/TRBV12-4
CASSLAQGMTGGYTF
TGTGCCAGCAGTTTGGCGCAGGGCATGACAGGTGGCTACACCTTC
>.|TRBJ1-1|.|TRBV7-9
CASTPVVGPHTEAFF
TGTGCCAGCACCCCAGTGGTTGGCCCACACACTGAAGCTTTCTTT
>.|TRBJ2-7|few|TRBV3-1
CASSQTAYEQYF
TGTGCCAGCAGCCAAACAGCCTACGAGCAGTACTTC
>.|TRBJ1-6|many|TRBV4-1
CASSQGQGDSPLHF
TGCGCCAGCAGCCAAGGGCAGGGTGATTCACCCCTCCACTTT
>.|TRBJ2-3|few|TRBV15
CATSREGGPDTQYF
TGTGCCACCAGCAGAGAGGGGGGGCCAGATACGCAGTATTTT
>.|TRBJ1-1|.|TRBV6-6
CASRLAFSNTEAFF
TGTGCCAGCAGGCTCGCGTTTTCGAACACTGAAGCTTTCTTT
>TRBD1|TRBJ1-6|few|TRBV7-6
CASSSETGSGRPLHF
TGTGCCAGCAGTTCTGAGACAGGGAGCGGTAGACCCCTCCACTTT